The clone carrying this T cell receptor (beta chain) was detected only once. What it recognizes is unknown. This entry is derived from a study of CD8 T cells in ankylosing spondylitis. Study results and caveats: Disease-linked clones were CD8+ and relatively rare in peripheral blood. Some of the motif variants had earlier been found in reactive arthritis patients' fluid and blood.

The V gene's germline CDR1 is SGHAT and CDR2 FQNNGV. This CDR3 is built from 14 residues. Unmatched junction bases numbered 4, after V lost 3 bases and J lost 7 bases. By quantitative 5'-RACE with molecular barcodes, the TCR beta libraries were made. TCRdb recomputed calls from the 5' RACE reads with MiXCR, one row per CDR3 protein. The sample carries a few hundred thousand distinct CDR3 sequences, 20% to 25% recorded once. The sequenced material came from blood, either unsorted or a sorted T cell fraction (not recorded which). The receptor's source is a male donor with ankylosing spondylitis or in good health (not recorded which). The chain combines TRBV11-2 with TRBJ1-4; 8 bases are shared with TRBD1. The CDR3 nucleotides read TGTGCCAGCAGCTTGGGCAGGGGGCCTGAAAAACTGTTTTTT. Encoded protein: CASSLGRGPEKLFF.